This TCR beta chain is from a study of T cells in women clearing cervical HPV infection. In regard to this clone: The CDR3 end lies 3 residues beyond the end of the read and is filled in from the germline J gene.

The repertoire was sequenced with immunoSEQ multiplex PCR; TCRdb's copy has only in-frame clones and lacks some. The repertoire shows some 15,000 clones; the top ten hold about 10%. CDR1 and CDR2 (germline): MGHRA, YSYEKL. V was pared by 1 base and J by 4 bases, with 10 bases of the junction left unmatched. This CDR3 comprises 17 residues. The clonotype comes from a woman between 18 and 70 years old with a cervical HPV16 infection that either progressed to CIN3+ or cleared (not recorded which). This chain links TRBV4-1 with TRBJ1-2; 9 nucleotides agree with TRBD1. The sequenced sample consisted of blood buffy coat. The CDR3 DNA, read in part, is TGCGCCAGCAGCCAAGGAGCCGGGACAGGGATCCTCTATGGC. Encoded protein: CASSQGAGTGILYG. In full, the CDR3 is CASSQGAGTGILYGYTF.